The 6 T cell receptor beta chains below come from one sample, sequenced in a study of cytomegalovirus exposure and HLA in healthy donors. With 60 Vbeta and 13 Jbeta primers, the PCR was carried out. Clones were read by immunoSEQ multiplex PCR, and TCRdb kept only the in-frame ones, dropping some. The listing records about 79,000 clones. The specimen sequenced was PBMCs. These TCRs come from a man aged 25 to 40 in good health and CMV-seronegative.

The chain couples TRBV2 to TRBJ1-1; D is possibly TRBD1 (6 bases). Germline loops: CDR1 SNHLY, CDR2 FYNNEI. The CDR3 consists of 14 residues. The ends were cut back, 8 bases at V and 1 base at J, with 14 bases in the middle. This chain's CDR3 is CASGMLGGNTEAFF. CDR3 coding DNA: TGTGCCAGCGGAATGCTAGGGGGGAACACTGAAGCTTTCTTT.

The chain uses TRBV9 and TRBJ1-1; D is undetermined. The V gene's germline CDR1 is SGDLS and CDR2 YYNGEE. V was clipped by 5 bases and J by 1 base, with 15 bases between them. The CDR3 loop spans 15 amino acids. The CDR3: CASSVLDFPNTEAFF. In nucleotides, the CDR3 is TGTGCCAGCAGTGTCCTCGACTTCCCGAACACTGAAGCTTTCTTT.

The chain has TRBV18 and TRBJ1-2, with TRBD1 matching over 7 bases. The junction had 3 bases not matched to a gene; V was cut back by 2 bases and J by 3 bases. Germline lookup yields CDR1 KGHSH and CDR2 LQKENI. CDR3 length equals 14 residues. In DNA form, the CDR3 reads TGTGCCAGCTCACCAACCGGACAGGACTATGGCTACACCTTC. Protein sequence: CASSPTGQDYGYTF.

V gene TRBV4-1 combines with J gene TRBJ1-4; perhaps TRBD1 as D (5 bases). Trimming shortened V by 1 base and J by 8 bases, and 11 bases separated the two germline ends. The CDR3 runs 14 residues. Looked up from germline, CDR1 is MGHRA and CDR2 is YSYEKL. The CDR3 sequence: CASSQAPGDEKLFF. The CDR3, as DNA: TGCGCCAGCAGCCAAGCCCCGGGGGACGAAAAACTGTTTTTT.

V gene TRBV7-8 combines with J gene TRBJ2-7; D might be TRBD2 (5 bases). The V gene lost 2 bases and the J gene lost 2 bases, with 13 bases spanning the gap. The CDR3 spans 15 residues. Germline CDR1 is SGHVS and CDR2 is FQNEAQ. CDR3 protein: CASSLPGKRPYEQYF. DNA for the CDR3: TGTGCCAGCAGCTTACCGGGAAAACGGCCCTACGAGCAGTACTTC.

This sequence joins TRBV6-4 and TRBJ2-1; TRBD2 agrees at 12 bases. CDR1 and CDR2 from the germline V gene are MRHNA and SNTAGT. CDR3 size: 15 residues. V gave up 2 bases and J gave up 6 bases; unmatched junction bases: 2. CDR3 bases: TGTGCCAGCAGTGACCTAGCGGGGGGGCCCAATGAGCAGTTCTTC. This codes for CASSDLAGGPNEQFF.